This T cell receptor (beta chain) was captured by sequencing in a study of CD8 T cells in Susac syndrome. Background on the study: When blood was drawn, the patients with Susac syndrome were therapy-naive, on corticosteroids, or on intravenous immunoglobulin alone.

Findings and limits, study-wide: Repertoires of Susac syndrome CD4+ T cells lacked clonal expansion.

Reverse transcription used about 0.45 to 1 ug RNA and random hexamers. Amplification of TCR beta CDR3 across 54 Vbeta and 13 Jbeta was performed with immunoSEQ multiplex PCR. TCRdb re-analysed the immunoSEQ multiplex PCR reads in MiXCR, keeping a single row per CDR3 protein. The table records about 190,000 distinct CDR3 sequences, nearly 97% of them present only once. In regard to this clonotype: Its antigen is as yet unknown.

Germline V gives CDR1 PRHDT, CDR2 FYEKMQ (reference sequence). The CDR3 covers 17 residues. The V gene end was trimmed by 5 bases and the J gene end by 3 bases; junction bases not matched to a gene: 13. The diagnostic criteria were recently defined, and patients with Susac syndrome met them for definite or probable disease. This TCR derives from a human donor with Susac syndrome. Sequenced: CD4+ T cells from PBMCs. The chain employs TRBV13 and TRBJ2-3; 8 bases map to TRBD1. The CDR3 loop reads CASSTRTGRQGTDTQYF. The CDR3 DNA follows: TGTGCCAGCAGCACCCGGACAGGGAGGCAGGGGACAGATACGCAGTATTTT.